Below, one T cell receptor (beta chain) is given with its context. The CDR3 runs 12 residues. Germline V gives CDR1 KGHSH, CDR2 LQKENI. V was shortened by 2 bases and J by 6 bases, with 7 bases between the two germline ends. The sequenced material, unsorted PBMC DNA, was run on ten immunoSEQ deep assay plates. The repertoire was sequenced with immunoSEQ multiplex PCR; TCRdb's copy has only in-frame clones and lacks some. Of over 95,000 clones listed, around 43% are singletons. This sample was taken from a study of shared clonotypes between healthy human individuals. The sample consisted of PBMCs. The V call is TRBV18, the J call TRBJ1-1; D ambiguous. This TCR was recovered from a woman aged 40 to 50 in good health. Some clones in this sample may be carry-over from other donors' samples. In DNA form, the CDR3 reads TGTGCCAGCTCACCAGGCAGTCCTGAAGCTTTCTTT. This sequence encodes CASSPGSPEAFF.